The 2 T cell receptor beta chains below come from one sample, sequenced in a study of PD-1 blockade in classical Hodgkin lymphoma. Method: immunoSEQ multiplex PCR; TCRdb's copy keeps in-frame clones and lacks some. Of some 24,000 clones in the sample, 80% were seen once. Relapse was seen in all patients after autologous stem cell transplantation, and brentuximab vedotin exposure was variable. The sequences come from peripheral blood mononuclear cells (PBMCs), collected at baseline. These receptors were collected from a human donor with classical Hodgkin lymphoma.

The chain is built from TRBV5-1 and TRBJ1-5; TRBD1 is a possible D gene (6 bases). V was trimmed by 4 bases and J by 5 bases, leaving 10 bases between them. Per germline, CDR1 SGHRS and CDR2 YFSETQ. This CDR3 comprises 13 residues. CDR3 residues: CASSPEGDQPQHF. The DNA of the CDR3 is TGCGCCAGCAGCCCCGAGGGGGATCAGCCCCAGCATTTT.

This chain connects TRBV7-9 to TRBJ1-1; D ambiguous. V lost 8 bases, J lost 0 bases, and 10 bases lay in between. Germline loops: CDR1 SEHNR, CDR2 FQNEAQ (reference sequence). CDR3 length: 13 amino acids. The CDR3 is CASGRGMNTEAFF. Here the CDR3 DNA reads TGTGCCAGCGGACGAGGTATGAACACTGAAGCTTTCTTT.